The 20 T cell receptor beta chains in this list originate from one sample, sequenced in a study of blood T cell repertoires in COVID-19. The repertoire was sequenced with immunoSEQ multiplex PCR; TCRdb's copy has only in-frame clones and lacks some. This table holds about 250,000 clones, 70% to 90% found once. The source material was peripheral blood. Receptors originate from a middle-aged woman who had recovered from COVID-19.

The chain combines TRBV5-1 with TRBJ2-7, with TRBD2 identical over 7 bases. V shed 1 base and J 3 bases; nucleotides not matched to a gene: 4. This CDR3 region has 14 residues. Per the germline V gene, CDR1 is SGHRS and CDR2 is YFSETQ. The CDR3 nucleotides are TGCGCCAGCAGCTTGCTTGGGACTAACTACGAGCAGTACTTC. The encoded protein is CASSLLGTNYEQYF.

The rearrangement links TRBV5-4 to TRBJ2-7; perhaps TRBD2 as D (5 bases). The CDR3 has 14 amino acids. Germline assignment: CDR1 SGHNT and CDR2 YYREEE (reference sequence). The V and J ends lost 1 base and 0 bases respectively, with 8 bases between them. The CDR3 DNA is TGTGCCAGCAGCTTGAGAGGGAACTCCTACGAGCAGTACTTC. Residues: CASSLRGNSYEQYF.

V is TRBV4-2 and J is TRBJ1-1, with a possible D match to TRBD1 (5 bases). Germline lookup yields CDR1 LGHNA and CDR2 YNFKEQ. The CDR3 extends over 14 amino acids. Trimming pared 4 bases from V and 1 base from J, leaving 10 bases between. The CDR3, as DNA: TGTGCCAGCAGCCCTAGACAGCCGAACACTGAAGCTTTCTTT. It translates to CASSPRQPNTEAFF.

Concerning this clone: The same CDR3 also results from other DNA sequences found in this sample. The CDR3 sequence is CASSVGQGETQYF. CDR3 bases: TGTGCCAGCAGCGTAGGACAGGGAGAGACCCAGTACTTC. The chain employs TRBV9 and TRBJ2-5; TRBD1 matches 7 bases. The junction had 0 bases not matched to a gene; V was cut back by 0 bases and J by 4 bases. Germline assignment: CDR1 SGDLS and CDR2 YYNGEE. The CDR3 runs to 13 residues.

This chain uses TRBV28 with TRBJ1-5, with 9 bases lining up with TRBD1. With 5 bases clipped from V and 6 bases from J, the junction kept 8 bases outside the gene matches. Germline assignment: CDR1 MDHEN and CDR2 SYDVKM. The CDR3 has 15 residues. The CDR3 spells CASSIRTGVGQPQHF. The CDR3 nucleotides read TGTGCCAGCAGTATAAGGACAGGGGTGGGTCAGCCCCAGCATTTT.

In the case of this clone: The same CDR3 is also encoded by other DNA sequences in this sample. V gene TRBV19 combines with J gene TRBJ1-6; 8 nucleotides agree with TRBD1. V trimming: 8 bases; J trimming: 0 bases; junction bases outside the gene matches: 3. Germline assignment: CDR1 LNHDA and CDR2 SQIVND (reference sequence). The CDR3 spans 15 residues. The chain's CDR3 is CASHRGSSYNSPLHF. As DNA, the CDR3 is TGTGCCAGTCACAGGGGGAGCTCCTATAATTCACCCCTCCACTTT.

The chain employs TRBV4-3 and TRBJ2-7; D might be TRBD1 (6 bases). The CDR3 totals 15 residues. V dropped 0 bases and J dropped 0 bases, with 9 bases sitting between them. Germline loops: CDR1 LGHNA, CDR2 YSLEER. This CDR3 reads CASSQDQGFSYEQYF. In DNA, the CDR3 is TGCGCCAGCAGCCAAGATCAGGGGTTCTCCTACGAGCAGTACTTC.

Details on this clone: The same CDR3 is also encoded by other DNA sequences in this sample. The rearrangement links TRBV10-3 to TRBJ1-6; 9 bases fit TRBD1. The CDR3 length is 14 residues. V trimming: 6 bases; J trimming: 6 bases; junction bases outside the gene matches: 3. Germline V CDR1 and CDR2: ENHRY, SYGVKD. CDR3 nucleotide sequence: TGTGCCATCAGCCCGGGACAGGGTAATTCACCCCTCCACTTT. It codes for CAISPGQGNSPLHF.

This chain links TRBV11-2 with TRBJ2-3; D uncertain. Trimming shortened V by 5 bases and J by 1 base, and 10 bases separated the two germline ends. This CDR3 contains 14 residues. CDR1 is SGHAT, CDR2 FQNNGV, per germline. CDR3 sequence (DNA): TGTGCCAGCAGCCGTCTTCGGGGCACAGATACGCAGTATTTT. Translation gives CASSRLRGTDTQYF.

This clone has just one count. The rearrangement joins TRBV24-1 to TRBJ2-1; TRBD1 is a possible D gene (6 bases). From germline, CDR1 is KGHDR and CDR2 SFDVKD. The length of the CDR3 is 15 residues. V was shortened by 3 bases and J by 5 bases, with 13 bases between the two germline ends. The CDR3 nucleotides are TGTGCCACCAGTGATCTTGGACAGTTTAACAATGAGCAGTTCTTC. It translates to CATSDLGQFNNEQFF.

This chain connects TRBV3-1 (or the pseudogene TRBV3-2) to TRBJ2-2; no definite D call. The germline V gene has CDR1 LGHDT and CDR2 YNNKEL (reference sequence). The V end was cut by 1 base, the J end by 5 bases, with 5 bases between. The length of the CDR3 is 13 residues. CDR3 DNA sequence: TGTGCCAGCAGCCAAGCCCCAACCGGGGAGCTGTTTTTT. It is translated as CASSQAPTGELFF.

This chain joins TRBV2 and TRBJ2-1, with D hard to call. Trimming stripped 5 bases from V and 3 bases from J, with 17 bases between. The germline V gene has CDR1 SNHLY and CDR2 FYNNEI. This CDR3 comprises 16 residues. The CDR3 region is CASSLDLVQIYNEQFF. Here the CDR3 DNA reads TGTGCCAGCAGTCTTGACCTAGTGCAAATCTACAATGAGCAGTTCTTC.

The V gene is TRBV27, the J gene TRBJ2-2; TRBD1 matches 7 bases. The CDR3 is made up of 13 amino acids. V gave up 4 bases and J gave up 4 bases; unmatched junction bases: 0. Germline-derived CDR1 and CDR2 are MNHEY and SMNVEV (reference sequence). The CDR3 DNA follows: TGTGCCAGCAGTTACAGGGGCACCGGGGAGCTGTTTTTT. Its protein is CASSYRGTGELFF.

The rearrangement uses TRBV7-2 and TRBJ2-7; D not certain. CDR3 length: 15 amino acids. Looked up from germline, CDR1 is SGHTA and CDR2 is FQGNSA. The V end lost 6 bases, the J end lost 0 bases, and 15 bases lay between the germline ends. DNA of the CDR3: TGTGCCAGCAGGGCTTCTATTGCAGGCTCCTACGAGCAGTACTTC. It codes for CASRASIAGSYEQYF.

The CDR3 sequence is CASSPDSLLSNSPLHF. The DNA of the CDR3 is TGTGCCAGCAGCCCCGACTCTCTCCTAAGTAATTCACCCCTCCACTTT. This chain links TRBV6-6 with TRBJ1-6; D uncertain. Germline CDR1 MNHNY, CDR2 SVGAGI (reference sequence). The V gene lost 6 bases and the J gene lost 6 bases, with 18 bases spanning the gap. CDR3 length equals 16 residues.

The chain uses TRBV5-1 and TRBJ2-6, with D tentatively TRBD1 (5 bases). CDR1 and CDR2 (germline): SGHRS, YFSETQ. This CDR3 contains 17 residues. Trimming shortened V by 0 bases and J by 3 bases, and 13 bases separated the two germline ends. The CDR3 spells CASSLGQSSFGANVLTF. As DNA, the CDR3 is TGCGCCAGCAGCTTGGGACAGTCGTCCTTTGGGGCCAACGTCCTGACTTTC.

The count of this clone is one. The chain has TRBV7-2 and TRBJ1-2, with TRBD1 as a possible D gene (6 bases). Trimming removed 3 bases at V and 4 bases at J, with 15 bases between. The CDR3 contains 15 residues. Germline CDR1 and CDR2: SGHTA and FQGNSA. CDR3: CASSFSPGVGYGYTF. CDR3 in DNA: TGTGCCAGCAGCTTTAGCCCAGGGGTAGGCTATGGCTACACCTTC.

This chain uses TRBV2 with TRBJ2-2, with D perhaps matching TRBD1 (5 bases). The CDR3 extends over 13 amino acids. Germline lookup yields CDR1 SNHLY and CDR2 FYNNEI. Trimming pared 7 bases from V and 8 bases from J, leaving 14 bases between. The CDR3 loop is CASTLQGRGELFF. The CDR3 DNA is TGTGCCAGCACCCTGCAGGGTAGAGGGGAGCTGTTTTTT.

The chain combines TRBV18 with TRBJ1-4; 7 bases are shared with TRBD1. Trimming took 4 bases from V and 4 from J; bases not matched to a gene: 6. CDR3 length: 15 residues. CDR1 and CDR2 from the germline V gene are KGHSH and LQKENI. CDR3 sequence: CASSLSTGNNEKLFF. CDR3 sequence (DNA): TGTGCCAGCTCACTCTCGACAGGGAATAATGAAAAACTGTTTTTT.

The rearrangement links TRBV6-5 to TRBJ1-2; maybe TRBD1 (5 bases). Trimming took off 4 bases at V and 4 bases at J, with 13 bases between the two ends. The CDR3 extends over 14 amino acids. Germline V gene lookup returns CDR1 MNHEY and CDR2 SVGAGI. The DNA for the CDR3 is TGTGCCAGCAGTTTCCTGGACAAGGGCTATGGCTACACCTTC. It codes for CASSFLDKGYGYTF.